Given below is one T cell receptor (beta chain) in context. This specimen comes from a study of blood T cell repertoires in COVID-19. Original data processing: For nucleated cells, counts were estimated from reference gene primer amplification. Generated by immunoSEQ multiplex PCR, the TCRdb table keeps only in-frame clones and is missing some. V, J and clone size derive from that table, while D and trimming were established from the DNA sequence. Of 150,000 to 200,000 clones in the sample, roughly 87% were seen once. The Seattle patients, enrolled during active infection, were followed longitudinally. CDR1 MNHEY and CDR2 SMNVEV come from the germline V gene (reference sequence). Trimming shortened V by 5 bases and J by 8 bases, and 15 bases separated the two germline ends. This CDR3 is 13 amino acids long.

Sequencing was performed on peripheral blood. The J gene is TRBJ1-2, the V gene TRBV27, with a weak D call TRBD1 (6 bases). The clonotype originates from a woman aged 65 to 85 with COVID-19, enrolled during active disease. The CDR3 spells CASSQFRGWGYTF. As DNA, the CDR3 is TGTGCCAGCAGTCAATTCAGGGGTTGGGGCTACACCTTC.